One and the same sample provided the 24 T cell receptor beta chains below, sequenced in a study of HIV-infected patients and healthy controls. No cell fractionation was done, so the repertoire covers all unsorted peripheral blood T cells. Reverse transcription used around 500 ng RNA and constant-region primers for alpha and beta. Each of the alpha and beta chains got its own library through chain-specific third strand synthesis with indices. TCRdb used MiXCR to reprocess the 5' RACE reads, holding one entry per CDR3 protein. The sample includes a few thousand distinct CDR3 sequences, around 25% seen only once; the top ten take about 25%. Source: blood, taken before antiretroviral therapy. The receptors originated from an adult with HIV infection.

Comment on this clonotype: This may be a read error, as it is one base from a much larger clone. The chain links TRBV24-1 to TRBJ2-1; tentatively, D is TRBD2 (6 bases). The germline V gene encodes CDR1 KGHDR and CDR2 SFDVKD. The CDR3 has 15 amino acids. Between the trimmed V and J ends, which lost 3 bases and 2 bases, there was a span of 10 bases. CDR3 in DNA: TGTGCCACCAGTGATAGCTGGGGGGCCTACAATGAGCAGTTCTTC. This translates into CATSDSWGAYNEQFF.

This clonotype was recorded many times. V gene TRBV6-2 or TRBV6-3 combines with J gene TRBJ1-1; TRBD1 might be the D (5 bases). V was pared by 6 bases and J by 6 bases, with 20 bases between. This CDR3 contains 15 residues. CDR1 and CDR2 from the germline V gene are MNHEY and SVGEGT. CDR3 in DNA: TGTGCCAGCAGACTCGCCCGGATAAGGGGAGCTGAAGCTTTCTTT. It specifies CASRLARIRGAEAFF.

This chain uses TRBV12-3 or TRBV12-4 with TRBJ2-7; D uncertain. The CDR3 is 12 amino acids. Trimming stripped 3 bases from V and 4 bases from J, with 7 bases between. CDR3 sequence reads: CASSFTVYEQYF. The CDR3 nucleotides are TGTGCCAGCAGTTTCACGGTATACGAGCAGTACTTC.

By sample fraction, this clonotype is medium-sized. The V call is TRBV6-5, the J call TRBJ2-1; 8 bases fit TRBD1. The CDR3 consists of 15 residues. With V trimmed by 2 bases and J by 8 bases, 8 bases remained unmatched. The germline CDR1 and CDR2 sequences are MNHEY and SVGAGI. The CDR3 region has the DNA TGTGCCAGCAGTTACACCCAGACAGGGGCCCATGAGCAGTTCTTC. Its translation: CASSYTQTGAHEQFF.

This clonotype was detected ten times or more. V usage is TRBV27 and J usage is TRBJ2-2; D ambiguous. Trimming removed 2 bases at V and 6 bases at J, with 4 bases between. CDR3 length equals 12 residues. Germline V gene lookup returns CDR1 MNHEY and CDR2 SMNVEV (reference sequence). CDR3 coding DNA: TGTGCCAGCAGTTTAATTTCCGGGGAGCTGTTTTTT. Translating gives CASSLISGELFF.

At least ten counts were recorded for this clonotype. CDR3 sequence reads: CASSPSPGQPQHF. CDR3 in DNA: TGTGCCAGCAGCCCCTCTCCGGGCCAGCCCCAGCATTTT. The chain has TRBV9 and TRBJ1-5; D is unclear. Trimming took off 4 bases at V and 7 bases at J, with 12 bases between the two ends. Germline V gives CDR1 SGDLS, CDR2 YYNGEE. The CDR3 covers 13 residues.

As regards this clonotype: Given a much more abundant clone one base away, this may be a read error. The chain uses TRBV29-1 and TRBJ2-3; TRBD2 is a possible D gene (5 bases). CDR3 length: 14 amino acids. Germline loops: CDR1 SQVTM, CDR2 ANQGSEA. DNA for the CDR3: TGCAGCGTTGCCCAGGCCTCTAGCACATATACGCAGTATTTT. Translation: CSVAQASSTYTQYF.

This clonotype is termed medium-sized. CDR3 region: CASSLVGRGGFSTDTQYF. As DNA, the CDR3 is TGTGCCAGCAGCTTAGTTGGTCGAGGGGGCTTTAGCACAGATACGCAGTATTTT. The V and J genes are TRBV13 and TRBJ2-3, with TRBD1 matching over 7 bases. After removal of 1 base from V and 0 bases from J, the junction contained 10 bases not matched to a gene. Germline V gene lookup returns CDR1 PRHDT and CDR2 FYEKMQ (reference sequence). The CDR3 consists of 18 residues.

This clonotype was observed a handful of times. V gene TRBV6-6 combines with J gene TRBJ2-7; 7 bases match TRBD2. This CDR3 region has 13 residues. Germline loops: CDR1 MNHNY, CDR2 SVGAGI (reference sequence). The V gene end was trimmed by 4 bases and the J gene end by 5 bases; junction bases not matched to a gene: 5. The CDR3 DNA reads as TGTGCCAGCAGTTTGGGGAGGGGAGACGAGCAGTACTTC. Its protein is CASSLGRGDEQYF.

The chain uses TRBV5-1 and TRBJ1-5; D call uncertain. This CDR3 is built from 13 residues. The germline V gene has CDR1 SGHRS and CDR2 YFSETQ. The V end was cut by 2 bases, the J end by 3 bases, with 6 bases between. CDR3: CASSFGNNQPQHF. The CDR3 DNA reads TGCGCCAGCAGCTTCGGCAACAATCAGCCCCAGCATTTT. The complete variable domain, with remaining parts taken from reference TRBV5-1 and TRBJ1-5, reads KAGVTQTPRYLIKTRGQQVTLSCSPISGHRSVSWYQQTPGQGLQFLFEYFSETQRNKGNFPGRFSGRQFSNSRSEMNVSTLELGDSALYLCASSFGNNQPQHFGDGTRLSIL.

The gene calls are TRBV3-1 and TRBJ1-1; the D is unclear. Germline-derived CDR1 and CDR2 are LGHDT and YNNKEL (reference sequence). Trimming stripped 2 bases from V and 3 bases from J, with 10 bases between. The CDR3 is made up of 14 amino acids. DNA of the CDR3: TGTGCCAGCAGCCAACCCGAGGTCGACACTGAAGCTTTCTTT. Translated: CASSQPEVDTEAFF.

The rearrangement uses TRBV12-3 or TRBV12-4 and TRBJ2-3, with TRBD2 matching 15 bases. This CDR3 has 16 residues. With V trimmed by 4 bases and J by 4 bases, 3 bases remained unmatched. Here the CDR3 reads CASSSWTSGGADTQYF. CDR3 coding DNA: TGTGCCAGCAGTTCATGGACTAGCGGGGGGGCAGATACGCAGTATTTT.

This sequence joins TRBV7-9 and TRBJ2-7; TRBD1 matches at 10 bases. The CDR3 has 14 amino acids. The germline V gene encodes CDR1 SEHNR and CDR2 FQNEAQ (reference sequence). V lost 5 bases to trimming and J lost 4 bases; unmatched junction nucleotides: 5. CDR3 loop: CASSADRGLYEQYF. The CDR3 bases are TGTGCCAGCAGCGCGGACAGGGGGTTGTACGAGCAGTACTTC.

In its sample, this clonotype was seen many times. This chain joins TRBV2 and TRBJ1-5; 9 nucleotides agree with TRBD1. V lost 4 bases and J lost 4; bases outside the gene matches: 2. Germline CDR1 reads SNHLY; CDR2 reads FYNNEI. The CDR3 sequence is 14 residues long. Here the CDR3 reads CASSGTGENQPQHF. Written as DNA, the CDR3 is TGTGCCAGCAGTGGGACAGGGGAAAATCAGCCCCAGCATTTT.

This clonotype was seen a handful of times. This chain uses TRBV18 with TRBJ1-4; D is unresolved. Germline CDR1 reads KGHSH; CDR2 reads LQKENI. Deletions cut 3 bases from V and 1 base from J, with 9 bases between. The CDR3 loop spans 15 amino acids. The CDR3 here is CASSPVRRTNEKLFF. The CDR3 bases are TGTGCCAGCTCACCGGTCAGGAGAACTAATGAAAAACTGTTTTTT.

By its share, this clonotype is medium-sized. V is TRBV6-2 or TRBV6-3 and J is TRBJ2-1; possibly TRBD1 for D (7 bases). Trimming pared 4 bases from V and 2 bases from J, leaving 18 bases between. This CDR3 has 17 amino acids. The germline CDR1 and CDR2 sequences are MNHEY and SVGEGT. CDR3 protein: CASSSPRGRGAYNEQFF. Written as DNA, the CDR3 is TGTGCCAGCAGTTCCCCAAGGGGCAGGGGGGCCTACAATGAGCAGTTCTTC.

In its sample, this clonotype was seen a few times. The chain links TRBV6-5 to TRBJ2-1, with TRBD2 identical over 8 bases. The germline gives CDR1 MNHEY, CDR2 SVGAGI. The trim removed 7 bases at V and 6 bases at J, leaving 8 bases unmatched. This CDR3 spans 14 amino acids. CDR3 in DNA: TGTGCCAGCACGGGAGGGCTGGGGGGCAATGAGCAGTTCTTC. Its translation: CASTGGLGGNEQFF.

CDR3 in amino acids: CASSLVPETQYF. The CDR3, as DNA: TGTGCCAGCAGCTTAGTGCCAGAGACCCAGTACTTC. The J gene is TRBJ2-5, the V gene TRBV7-2; the D is unclear. In germline, CDR1 is SGHTA, CDR2 FQGNSA. Between the trimmed V and J ends, which lost 1 base and 4 bases, there was a span of 4 bases. The CDR3 is 12 amino acids. The variable domain in full, with the rest retrieved from reference TRBV7-2 and TRBJ2-5, is GAGVSQSPSNKVTEKGKDVELRCDPISGHTALYWYRQSLGQGLEFLIYFQGNSAPDKSGLPSDRFSAERTGGSVSTLTIQRTQQEDSAVYLCASSLVPETQYFGPGTRLLVL.

This clonotype was detected ten times or more. In DNA form, the CDR3 reads TGTGCCAGCAGCGTAGGGCCAGCGGGGTCTCAAGAGACCCAGTACTTC. Its protein is CASSVGPAGSQETQYF. The rearrangement links TRBV9 to TRBJ2-5; 7 bases fit TRBD2. The CDR3 totals 16 residues. In germline, CDR1 is SGDLS, CDR2 YYNGEE. The V gene end was trimmed by 0 bases and the J gene end by 2 bases; junction bases not matched to a gene: 7.

This clonotype is labeled as medium-sized. The junction differs from germline at one of its ends, possibly a read error. The chain links TRBV3-1 to TRBJ2-1, with D maybe TRBD1 (6 bases). Germline CDR1 LGHDT, CDR2 YNNKEL (reference sequence). This CDR3 spans 13 amino acids. The CDR3 DNA reads as TGTGCCATCAGCCCAGACAGGTTTAATGAGCAGTTCTTC. This codes for CAISPDRFNEQFF.

By proportion, this clonotype is medium-sized. This chain connects TRBV6-5 to TRBJ2-1; no firm D call. The CDR3 runs to 13 residues. Germline-derived CDR1 and CDR2 are MNHEY and SVGAGI. V was trimmed by 7 bases and J by 3 bases, leaving 10 bases between them. The CDR3 region is CASMQTYYNEQFF. The CDR3 nucleotides are TGTGCCAGCATGCAGACCTACTACAATGAGCAGTTCTTC.

This clonotype was seen repeatedly, ten times or more. This sequence joins TRBV4-1 and TRBJ2-7; TRBD1 is a possible D gene (6 bases). The V gene lost 4 bases and the J gene lost 2 bases, with 12 bases spanning the gap. Germline values: CDR1 MGHRA, CDR2 YSYEKL. This CDR3 spans 14 amino acids. The DNA for the CDR3 is TGCGCCAGCAGCCCCTGGGACACGACCTACGAGCAGTACTTC. It codes for CASSPWDTTYEQYF.

As concerns this clonotype: This clone may be a read error of a much larger clone one base away. V is TRBV15 and J is TRBJ2-7; no clear D. The CDR3 runs 15 residues. The V gene's germline CDR1 is LNHNV and CDR2 YYDKDF (reference sequence). Trimming left V 4 bases short and J 5 bases short, with 18 bases between. DNA of the CDR3: TGTGCCACCAGCATCCGCTACCGGGTCCCTCACGAGCAGTACTTC. It yields the protein CATSIRYRVPHEQYF.

The chain joins TRBV20-1 to TRBJ2-5; D call uncertain. V lost 6 bases, J lost 2 bases, and 16 bases lay in between. The CDR3 length is 14 residues. Germline V gives CDR1 DFQATT, CDR2 SNEGSKA (reference sequence). The CDR3 protein is CSAGPPQRQETQYF. The DNA for the CDR3 is TGCAGTGCAGGCCCCCCTCAGCGACAAGAGACCCAGTACTTC.